The entry that follows covers one T cell receptor (beta chain) sequence. The antigen is unknown. Uncontrolled infection, other autoimmune disease, pregnancy or lactation led to exclusion. RNA transcripts gave rise to amplified TCR beta CDR3 regions. Carried out on the TCR CDR3, a first-round RT-PCR used the HTBI primer set. MiXCR was run by TCRdb on the multiplex PCR reads, yielding one entry per CDR3 protein. Altogether about 480,000 distinct CDR3 sequences are present, 13% to 15% being singletons, with the ten largest covering 15% to 20%. These data come from a study of T cells in Graves' hyperthyroidism and ophthalmopathy. Study summary: Before any treatment, at initial diagnosis, peripheral blood was collected. Study-level points and caveats: Through a model of 13 V-J features, ophthalmopathy was separated from stable hyperthyroidism. In blood, most of the thyroid clonotypes expanded above 0.001 were also present.

Germline V CDR1 and CDR2: SQVTM, ANQGSEA. J gave up 1 base and V 5 bases, and 1 base lay outside the gene matches. The CDR3 spans 12 residues. The sequence came from a woman aged 18-35 years with Graves' hyperthyroidism. Material: blood. The J gene is TRBJ1-1, the V gene TRBV29-1; 7 bases align to TRBD1. The CDR3 DNA reads as TGCAGCGTTAACAGGGGGAACACTGAAGCTTTCTTT. It specifies CSVNRGNTEAFF. Looking up the rest from reference TRBV29-1 and TRBJ1-1 gives the full variable domain: SAVISQKPSRDICQRGTSLTIQCQVDSQVTMMFWYRQQPGQSLTLIATANQGSEATYESGFVIDKFPISRPNLTFSTLTVSNMSPEDSSIYLCSVNRGNTEAFFGQGTRLTVV.